The rows below give T cell receptor beta chains drawn from one sample of a study of shared clonotypes between healthy human individuals. Repertoires were generated with immunoSEQ multiplex PCR, while TCRdb's copy carries only in-frame clones and drops some. The repertoire includes some 1 million clones, about 75% of them detected once, and approximately 1.5% sits in the top ten. The sequenced sample was memory CD4+ T cells sorted from blood. Receptors originate from a man aged 18 to 30 in good health. Both conserved end residues are part of each CDR3. A D gene is named only where the DNA matches it firmly. Clone size is given for some rows only: seen once, a few or many times, or a class if the clone is expanded.

.,TRBJ2-2,TRBV2,.,CASSVEATGELFF,TGTGCCAGCAGTGTGGAAGCCACCGGGGAGCTGTTTTTT
.,TRBJ2-6,TRBV6-6,.,CASSQTTSGANVLTF,TGTGCCAGCAGCCAAACCACCTCTGGGGCCAACGTCCTGACTTTC
.,TRBJ1-6,TRBV14,.,CASSPTPSGGAWNSPLHF,TGTGCCAGCAGCCCCACGCCTTCCGGTGGGGCTTGGAATTCACCCCTCCACTTT
.,TRBJ2-1,TRBV29-1,.,CSVEFRDSYNEQFF,TGCAGCGTTGAATTTCGTGACTCCTACAATGAGCAGTTCTTC
TRBD1,TRBJ2-7,TRBV7-2,.,CASSHRTGQGTDEQYF,TGTGCCAGCAGCCACCGTACGGGACAGGGGACCGACGAGCAGTACTTC
.,TRBJ1-1,TRBV5-1,.,CASSLGVLGTEAFF,TGCGCCAGCAGCTTGGGGGTTCTGGGCACTGAAGCTTTCTTT
.,TRBJ1-1,TRBV18,.,CASSPRAPEAFF,TGTGCCAGCTCACCGAGGGCTCCTGAAGCTTTCTTT
.,TRBJ2-5,TRBV10-3,.,CAISEFAGTYQETQYF,TGTGCCATCAGTGAGTTTGCAGGGACCTACCAAGAGACCCAGTACTTC
.,TRBJ1-3,TRBV7-9,.,CASSPFGSGNTIYF,TGTGCCAGCAGCCCCTTTGGGTCTGGAAACACCATATATTTT
.,TRBJ1-5,TRBV27,.,CASSLAGPNQPQHF,TGTGCCAGCAGTTTAGCAGGTCCCAATCAGCCCCAGCATTTT
.,TRBJ2-7,TRBV5-6,.,CASSLRSYEQYF,TGTGCCAGCAGCTTGAGGTCTTACGAGCAGTACTTC
.,TRBJ2-1,TRBV11-2,.,CASSLGVGINNEQFF,TGTGCCAGCAGCTTAGGTGTGGGGATTAACAATGAGCAGTTCTTC
.,TRBJ2-5,TRBV6-1,once,CASSVGGTQETQYF,TGTGCCAGCAGTGTAGGTGGAACTCAAGAGACCCAGTACTTC
.,TRBJ1-2,TRBV5-4,.,CASSLQQSGIGYTF,TGTGCCAGCAGCTTGCAACAGTCCGGGATAGGCTACACCTTC
.,TRBJ1-4,TRBV28,.,CASSTGLGEKLFF,TGTGCCAGCAGTACAGGGCTGGGAGAAAAACTGTTTTTT
.,TRBJ1-4,TRBV30,many,CAWSVSREKLFF,TGTGCCTGGAGTGTTTCGCGGGAAAAACTGTTTTTT
TRBD2,TRBJ2-5,TRBV30,many,CAWRGGGSGETQYF,TGTGCCTGGAGGGGCGGGGGGTCTGGAGAGACCCAGTACTTC
TRBD2,TRBJ2-2,TRBV5-1,.,CASSQRGGLAENTGELFF,TGCGCCAGCAGCCAACGGGGTGGGCTAGCGGAGAACACCGGGGAGCTGTTTTTT
TRBD1,TRBJ1-5,TRBV19,.,CASSLQGSRQPQHF,TGTGCCAGTAGTCTACAGGGGTCGAGGCAGCCCCAGCATTTT
TRBD1,TRBJ1-4,TRBV2,.,CASRRTGFNEKLFF,TGTGCCAGCAGAAGGACAGGATTTAATGAAAAACTGTTTTTT
.,TRBJ2-5,TRBV7-2,.,CASSFRTVNQETQYF,TGTGCCAGCAGCTTCAGGACAGTTAACCAAGAGACCCAGTACTTC
TRBD1,TRBJ2-7,TRBV18,.,CASSPRDSSYEQYF,TGTGCCAGCTCACCTAGGGACAGTTCCTACGAGCAGTACTTC